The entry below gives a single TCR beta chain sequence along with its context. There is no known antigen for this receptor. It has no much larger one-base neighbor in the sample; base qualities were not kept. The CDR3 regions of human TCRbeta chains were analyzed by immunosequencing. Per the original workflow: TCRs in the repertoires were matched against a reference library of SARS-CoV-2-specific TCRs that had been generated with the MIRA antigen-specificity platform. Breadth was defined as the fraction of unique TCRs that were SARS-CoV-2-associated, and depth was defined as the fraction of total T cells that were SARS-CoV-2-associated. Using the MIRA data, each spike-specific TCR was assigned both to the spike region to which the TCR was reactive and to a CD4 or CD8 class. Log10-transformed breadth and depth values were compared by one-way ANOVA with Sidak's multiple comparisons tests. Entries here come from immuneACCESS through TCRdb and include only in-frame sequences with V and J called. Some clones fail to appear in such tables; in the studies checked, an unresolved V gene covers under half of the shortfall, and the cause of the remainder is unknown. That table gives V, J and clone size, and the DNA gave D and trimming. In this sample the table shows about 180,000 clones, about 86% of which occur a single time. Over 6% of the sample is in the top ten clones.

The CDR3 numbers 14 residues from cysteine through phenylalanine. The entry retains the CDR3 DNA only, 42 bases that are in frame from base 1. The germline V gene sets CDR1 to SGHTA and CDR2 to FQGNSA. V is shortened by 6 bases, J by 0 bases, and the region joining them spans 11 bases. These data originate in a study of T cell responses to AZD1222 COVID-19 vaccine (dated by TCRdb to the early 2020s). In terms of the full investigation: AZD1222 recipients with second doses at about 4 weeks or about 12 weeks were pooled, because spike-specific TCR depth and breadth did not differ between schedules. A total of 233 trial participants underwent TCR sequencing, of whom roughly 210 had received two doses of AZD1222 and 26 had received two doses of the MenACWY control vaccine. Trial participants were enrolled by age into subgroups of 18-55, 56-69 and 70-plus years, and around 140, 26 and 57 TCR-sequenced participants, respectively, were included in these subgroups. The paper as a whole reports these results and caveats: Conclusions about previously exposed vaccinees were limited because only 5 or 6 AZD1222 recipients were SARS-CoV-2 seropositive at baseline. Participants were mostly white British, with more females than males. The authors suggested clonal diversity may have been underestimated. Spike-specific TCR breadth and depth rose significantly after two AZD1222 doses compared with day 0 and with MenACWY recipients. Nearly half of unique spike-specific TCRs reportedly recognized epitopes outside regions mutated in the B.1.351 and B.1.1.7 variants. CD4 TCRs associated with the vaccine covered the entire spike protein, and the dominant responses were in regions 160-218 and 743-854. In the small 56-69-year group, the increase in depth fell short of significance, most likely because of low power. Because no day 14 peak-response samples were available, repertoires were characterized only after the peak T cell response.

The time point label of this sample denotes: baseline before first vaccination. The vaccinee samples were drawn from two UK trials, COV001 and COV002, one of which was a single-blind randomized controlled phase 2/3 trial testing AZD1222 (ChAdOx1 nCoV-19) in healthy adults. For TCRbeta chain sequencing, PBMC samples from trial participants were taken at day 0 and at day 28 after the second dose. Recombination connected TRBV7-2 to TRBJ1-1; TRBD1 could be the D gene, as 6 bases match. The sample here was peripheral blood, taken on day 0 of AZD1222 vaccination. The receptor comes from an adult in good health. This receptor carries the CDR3 CASSRGGLNTEAFF. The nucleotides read TGTGCCAGCAGTCGCGGGGGGCTGAACACTGAAGCTTTCTTT.